The 19 T cell receptor beta chains reported below all come from one sample, sequenced in a study of OX40 agonist ivuxolimab in advanced cancers. The library was made by the immunoSEQ multiplex PCR assay. In its TCRdb copy, this immuneACCESS table keeps in-frame sequences only and misses some clones. Where compared with another copy, unresolved V genes explain less than half of these, and the others have no known cause. Recorded for this sample are over 100,000 clones; approximately 92% of them occurred a single time. Roughly 0.15% of the sample is held by the ten biggest clonotypes. Sequencing was performed on CD4+ or CD8+ T cells sorted from blood, taken in a trial of the OX40 agonist ivuxolimab. Receptors were obtained from an adult with an advanced solid tumor such as melanoma, head and neck, liver or kidney cancer.

The rearrangement uses TRBV7-2 and TRBJ1-6, with unresolved D. V was shortened by 5 bases and J by 5 bases, with 10 bases between the two germline ends. The CDR3 extends over 14 amino acids. Per germline, CDR1 SGHTA and CDR2 FQGNSA. The CDR3, as DNA: TGTGCCAGCAGCATCGATCGAAATAATTCACCCCTCCACTTT. Amino acids: CASSIDRNNSPLHF. The full variable domain, completed using reference TRBV7-2 and TRBJ1-6, is GAGVSQSPSNKVTEKGKDVELRCDPISGHTALYWYRQSLGQGLEFLIYFQGNSAPDKSGLPSDRFSAERTGGSVSTLTIQRTQQEDSAVYLCASSIDRNNSPLHFGNGTRLTVT.

The V call is TRBV6-5, the J call TRBJ2-7; 8 bases are shared with TRBD2. After removal of 5 bases from V and 2 bases from J, the junction contained 8 bases not matched to a gene. Germline V gives CDR1 MNHEY, CDR2 SVGAGI. The CDR3 covers 15 residues. DNA of the CDR3: TGTGCCAGCAGTACTCCGGGACTAGGAACCTACGAGCAGTACTTC. Its translation is CASSTPGLGTYEQYF.

This chain connects TRBV4-1 to TRBJ2-4, with D perhaps matching TRBD1 (6 bases). This CDR3 is 14 amino acids long. Trimming cost V 2 bases and J 5 bases, with 10 bases left between them. Germline V gives CDR1 MGHRA, CDR2 YSYEKL. The CDR3 protein is CASSQRSGENIQYF. Written as DNA, the CDR3 is TGCGCCAGCAGCCAACGGTCAGGGGAAAACATTCAGTACTTC.

CDR3 sequence reads: CASSSPGGGIQPQHF. The CDR3 region has the DNA TGTGCCAGCAGTTCCCCAGGGGGCGGTATTCAGCCCCAGCATTTT. This chain links TRBV6-6 with TRBJ1-5, with TRBD1 identical over 8 bases. Germline values: CDR1 MNHNY, CDR2 SVGAGI (reference sequence). J gave up 6 bases and V 4 bases, and 8 bases lay outside the gene matches. The length of the CDR3 is 15 residues.

The chain employs TRBV7-3 and TRBJ1-5, with TRBD1 identical over 8 bases. The CDR3 covers 13 residues. After removal of 5 bases from V and 6 bases from J, the junction contained 3 bases not matched to a gene. Germline V lookup: CDR1 SGHTA, CDR2 FQGTGA. The CDR3 region has the DNA TGTGCCAGCAGCCGACAGGGGATTCAGCCCCAGCATTTT. Translated: CASSRQGIQPQHF.

This chain connects TRBV6-5 to TRBJ2-1; 7 bases fit TRBD2. The V gene's germline CDR1 is MNHEY and CDR2 SVGAGI. V shed 6 bases, J shed 8 bases, and the junction held 13 bases outside the gene matches. The CDR3 has 15 residues. CDR3 protein: CASRPPWGGVDEQFF. In nucleotides, the CDR3 is TGTGCCAGCAGACCCCCTTGGGGGGGGGTGGATGAGCAGTTCTTC.

V is TRBV6-1 and J is TRBJ1-5; unclear D gene. CDR3 size: 15 residues. V gave up 2 bases and J gave up 4 bases, with 12 bases separating them. The germline V gene has CDR1 MNHNS and CDR2 SASEGT. Written as DNA, the CDR3 is TGTGCCAGCAGTGAAATAGGAACAGCTAATCAGCCCCAGCATTTT. Translated, it gives CASSEIGTANQPQHF.

This clone was observed a single time. The rearrangement uses TRBV7-9 and TRBJ1-4, with 11 bases that match TRBD1. The J segment lost 7 bases and the V segment lost 4 bases, leaving 5 bases of the junction unmatched. The CDR3 covers 15 residues. The germline gives CDR1 SEHNR, CDR2 FQNEAQ (reference sequence). The CDR3 DNA reads TGTGCCAGCAGCTCCCTCGGGACAGGGGGTGAAAAACTGTTTTTT. Translating it yields CASSSLGTGGEKLFF.

The chain is built from TRBV11-3 and TRBJ2-7, with D perhaps given as TRBD1 or TRBD2 (6 bases each). Germline values: CDR1 SGHNT, CDR2 YENEEA. This CDR3 is built from 15 residues. Trimming took off 1 base at V and 4 bases at J, with 14 bases between the two ends. CDR3: CASSLGAGEAYEQYF. The CDR3 DNA is TGTGCCAGCAGCTTAGGGGCAGGGGAGGCGTACGAGCAGTACTTC.

The V and J genes are TRBV2 and TRBJ2-1, with D uncertain. Trimming cost V 8 bases and J 8 bases, with 4 bases left between them. In germline, CDR1 is SNHLY, CDR2 FYNNEI. The CDR3 length is 9 residues. Written as DNA, the CDR3 is TGTGCCAGCCGATATGAGCAGTTCTTC. This encodes CASRYEQFF.

The J gene is TRBJ2-7, the V gene TRBV5-1; 10 bases line up with TRBD2. Germline trimming cut 2 bases from V and 4 bases from J; bases unmatched to any gene: 6. The CDR3 has 15 residues. CDR1 and CDR2 (germline): SGHRS, YFSETQ. The CDR3 region has the DNA TGCGCCAGCAGCTTACTAGCGGGAAAAGAGTACGAGCAGTACTTC. Its protein product is CASSLLAGKEYEQYF.

J is TRBJ2-3 and V is TRBV2, with D perhaps TRBD2 (6 bases). Deletions cut 3 bases from V and 4 bases from J, with 11 bases between. Germline CDR1 reads SNHLY; CDR2 reads FYNNEI. This CDR3 comprises 14 residues. In nucleotides, the CDR3 is TGTGCCAGCAGTGACGCAGGAGGGGCAGATACGCAGTATTTT. It encodes CASSDAGGADTQYF.

This rearrangement joins TRBV19 to TRBJ1-4; TRBD1 is a possible D gene (6 bases). Germline V gene lookup returns CDR1 LNHDA and CDR2 SQIVND (reference sequence). V lost 1 base, J lost 4 bases, and 10 bases lay in between. The CDR3 has 15 residues. The CDR3 region is CASSIAGEVNEKLFF. CDR3 in DNA: TGTGCCAGTAGTATAGCAGGGGAAGTTAATGAAAAACTGTTTTTT. The variable domain in full, with the rest retrieved from reference TRBV19 and TRBJ1-4, is DGGITQSPKYLFRKEGQNVTLSCEQNLNHDAMYWYRQDPGQGLRLIYYSQIVNDFQKGDIAEGYSVSREKKESFPLTVTSAQKNPTAFYLCASSIAGEVNEKLFFGSGTQLSVL.

The rearrangement uses TRBV18 and TRBJ2-7; D perhaps matches TRBD2 (5 bases). V lost 3 bases and J 4 bases, leaving 13 bases between the germline ends. CDR1 is KGHSH, CDR2 LQKENI, per germline. This CDR3 has 14 amino acids. CDR3 in amino acids: CASSPIGLIYEQYF. The CDR3 nucleotides read TGTGCCAGCTCACCGATAGGACTGATTTACGAGCAGTACTTC.

This chain connects TRBV7-9 to TRBJ2-5; tentative D call: TRBD1 (6 bases). Trimming pared 5 bases from V and 2 bases from J, leaving 18 bases between. There are 16 residues in the CDR3. Germline lookup yields CDR1 SEHNR and CDR2 FQNEAQ (reference sequence). DNA for the CDR3: TGTGCCAGCAGCCAAGACAGGCACCCTTTACAAGAGACCCAGTACTTC. It encodes CASSQDRHPLQETQYF. Variable domain in full (rest from reference TRBV7-9 and TRBJ2-5): DTGVSQNPRHKITKRGQNVTFRCDPISEHNRLYWYRQTLGQGPEFLTYFQNEAQLEKSRLLSDRFSAERPKGSFSTLEIQRTEQGDSAMYLCASSQDRHPLQETQYFGPGTRLLVL.

The genes are TRBV4-3 and TRBJ2-3, with 7 positions matching TRBD2. V dropped 8 bases and J dropped 9; count of bases not matched to a gene: 8. Germline assignment: CDR1 LGHNA and CDR2 YSLEER. The CDR3 spans 12 residues. DNA for the CDR3: TGCGCCAGCGCTAGCATAGCGGGCACGCAGTATTTT. Its translation is CASASIAGTQYF.

This clone was observed a few times. V gene TRBV6-6 combines with J gene TRBJ1-1, with 10 bases fitting TRBD1. Unmatched junction bases numbered 8, after V lost 6 bases and J lost 1 base. The germline V gene encodes CDR1 MNHNY and CDR2 SVGAGI (reference sequence). The CDR3 totals 16 residues. CDR3 residues: CASRDPGQGKNTEAFF. DNA for the CDR3: TGTGCCAGCAGAGATCCGGGACAGGGGAAGAACACTGAAGCTTTCTTT.

This clone was observed a single time. This chain connects TRBV6-5 to TRBJ1-5; 9 bases are a match to TRBD1. Germline V gene lookup returns CDR1 MNHEY and CDR2 SVGAGI. The V segment lost 6 bases and the J segment 3 bases; nucleotides outside the gene matches: 6. The CDR3 sequence is 15 residues long. CDR3 residues: CASSPTGGPNQPQHF. Here the CDR3 DNA reads TGTGCCAGCAGCCCGACAGGGGGACCCAATCAGCCCCAGCATTTT.

The chain uses TRBV28 and TRBJ2-5, with 8 positions matching TRBD1. This CDR3 is built from 17 residues. V trimming: 4 bases; J trimming: 6 bases; junction bases outside the gene matches: 16. Germline-derived CDR1 and CDR2 are MDHEN and SYDVKM. The CDR3 nucleotides are TGTGCCAGCAGTTCCACCTCCCAGGGGGCTGTGGGTAAGACCCAGTACTTC. This codes for CASSSTSQGAVGKTQYF.